This T cell receptor beta chain was sequenced in a study of vaccination effects on CD4 cells after COVID-19. Study-level information: Participants completed two doses of the BNT162b2 or mRNA-1273 vaccine. Study-wide findings and caveats: The vaccine-induced clones of healthy vaccinees included only 1 of 255 that cross-reacted with common cold coronaviruses.

Using immunoSEQ multiplex PCR, the repertoire was profiled, and TCRdb retains in-frame clones only, with some absent. The sample shows tens of thousands of clones, under 75% of them seen only once. This clone turned up a few times. The antigen is unknown. Ahead of sequencing, the ViraFEST assay grew antigen-specific CD4+ T cells using viral peptide pools. The culture ran for roughly 10 days before CD4+ T cells were isolated. The vaccine recipients had no prior SARS-CoV-2 infection, with negative nucleocapsid antibodies. Peptides at about 9.9 ug/ml and IL-2 at 9 to 10 IU/ml were added to approximately 2 million PBMC per well. The V segment lost 4 bases and the J segment 2 bases; nucleotides outside the gene matches: 6. Looked up from germline, CDR1 is LGHDT and CDR2 is YNNKEL (reference sequence). The CDR3 sequence is 16 residues long.

Sequenced here: CD4+ T cells from PBMCs cultured with HCoV-OC43 spike peptides, sampled before COVID-19 vaccination. As to subset: HCoV-OC43 spike overlapping peptide pool stimulation. V usage is TRBV3-1 (or the pseudogene TRBV3-2) and J usage is TRBJ1-3; 9 nucleotides align to TRBD1. The TCR originated in a human donor who received a COVID-19 vaccine. Here the CDR3 DNA reads TGTGCCAGCAGCCTGCAACAGGGGGCGCCTGGAAACACCATATATTTT. It codes for CASSLQQGAPGNTIYF.